This T cell receptor beta chain appears in the sequencing data of a study of T cells after yellow fever vaccination. MiXCR, run by TCRdb on the 5' RACE reads, gives a single entry per CDR3 protein. The data contain under 400,000 distinct CDR3 sequences, about an eighth of them singletons. The CDR3 contains 14 residues. The germline gives CDR1 MNHEY, CDR2 SMNVEV (reference sequence). The germline V and J ends were trimmed by 7 bases and 1 base, with 13 bases remaining between them. This clonotype was picked up a small number of times. This TCR derives from a man between 18 and 29 years old who received the YFV17D yellow fever vaccine. The V call is TRBV27, the J call TRBJ1-1; D not resolved. The source was CD4+ T cells sorted from PBMCs, collected 15 days after the yellow fever booster vaccination. The CDR3: CASNRAGGNTEAFF. For the CDR3, the DNA is TGTGCCAGCAACCGCGCAGGTGGGAACACTGAAGCTTTCTTT.